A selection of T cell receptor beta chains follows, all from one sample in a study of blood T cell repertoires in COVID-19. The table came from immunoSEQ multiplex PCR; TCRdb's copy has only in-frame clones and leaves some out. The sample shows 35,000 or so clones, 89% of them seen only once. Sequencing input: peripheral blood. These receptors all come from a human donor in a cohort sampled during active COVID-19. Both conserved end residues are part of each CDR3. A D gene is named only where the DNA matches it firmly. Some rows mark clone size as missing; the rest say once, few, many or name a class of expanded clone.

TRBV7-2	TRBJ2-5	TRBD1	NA	CASSFDRGQQETQYF	TGTGCCAGCAGCTTTGACAGGGGTCAACAAGAGACCCAGTACTTC
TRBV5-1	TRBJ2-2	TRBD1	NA	CASRASRTFGQENTGELFF	TGCGCCTCGAGAGCCAGCCGGACCTTCGGACAGGAGAACACCGGGGAGCTGTTTTTT
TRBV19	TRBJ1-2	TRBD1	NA	CASSMDPTGAGYTF	TGTGCCAGTAGTATGGACCCCACAGGGGCCGGCTACACCTTC
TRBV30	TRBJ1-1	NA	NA	CAWSYRENTEAFF	TGTGCCTGGAGTTACAGGGAGAACACTGAAGCTTTCTTT
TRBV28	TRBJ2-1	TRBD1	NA	CASSWGQGTYNEQFF	TGTGCCAGCAGTTGGGGACAGGGGACCTACAATGAGCAGTTCTTC
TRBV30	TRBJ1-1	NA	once	CAWSVPGRTEAFF	TGTGCCTGGAGTGTACCGGGGAGGACTGAAGCTTTCTTT
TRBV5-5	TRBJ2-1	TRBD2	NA	CASSATSGNYNEQFF	TGTGCCAGCAGCGCGACTAGCGGGAACTACAATGAGCAGTTCTTC
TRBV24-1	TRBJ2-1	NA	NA	CATSDPGYNEQFF	TGTGCCACCAGTGATCCGGGCTACAATGAGCAGTTCTTC
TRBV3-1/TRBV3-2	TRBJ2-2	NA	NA	CASSRPGTGELFF	TGTGCCAGCAGCCGCCCGGGCACCGGGGAGCTGTTTTTT
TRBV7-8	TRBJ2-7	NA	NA	CASSLGGRVNEQYF	TGTGCCAGCAGCTTAGGTGGCAGGGTCAACGAGCAGTACTTC
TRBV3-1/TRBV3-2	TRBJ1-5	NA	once	CASSQGGTNQPQHF	TGTGCCAGCAGCCAAGGGGGCACCAATCAGCCCCAGCATTTT
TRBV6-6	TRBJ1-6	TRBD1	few	CASSNRGLEGSPLHF	TGTGCCAGCAGTAACAGGGGGCTTGAGGGATCACCCCTCCACTTT
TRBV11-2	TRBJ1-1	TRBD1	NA	CASSYTGRGTEAFF	TGTGCCAGCAGCTACACAGGCAGGGGGACTGAAGCTTTCTTT
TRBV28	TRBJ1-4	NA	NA	CASSSGANEKLFF	TGTGCCAGCAGCAGCGGGGCTAATGAAAAACTGTTTTTT
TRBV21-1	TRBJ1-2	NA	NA	CASSLNQTSNYGYTF	TGTGCCAGCAGCTTGAATCAGACATCTAACTATGGCTACACCTTC
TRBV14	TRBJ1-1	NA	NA	CASSQVGAGAEAFF	TGTGCCAGCAGCCAAGTAGGGGCAGGGGCTGAAGCTTTCTTT
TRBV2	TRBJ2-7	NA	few	CASTNFYEQYF	TGTGCCAGCACAAACTTCTACGAGCAGTACTTC
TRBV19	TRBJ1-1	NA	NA	CASSRREKNTEAFF	TGTGCCAGTAGTAGGAGGGAGAAGAACACTGAAGCTTTCTTT
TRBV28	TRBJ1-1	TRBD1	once	CASSRRTGGATEAFF	TGTGCCAGCAGTCGGAGGACAGGGGGTGCCACTGAAGCTTTCTTT
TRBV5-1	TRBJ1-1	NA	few	CASSLEAGNTEAFF	TGCGCCAGCAGCTTGGAGGCGGGGAACACTGAAGCTTTCTTT
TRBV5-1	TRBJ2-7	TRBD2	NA	CASSLTSGRYNSYEQYF	TGCGCCAGCAGCTTGACTAGCGGGAGGTACAACTCCTACGAGCAGTACTTC
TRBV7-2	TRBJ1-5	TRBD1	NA	CASSVRQGTNQPQHF	TGTGCCAGCAGCGTTCGACAGGGGACGAATCAGCCCCAGCATTTT
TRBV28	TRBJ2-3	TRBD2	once	CASSPPRLAGVTDTQYF	TGTGCCAGCAGTCCTCCCCGACTAGCGGGAGTCACAGATACGCAGTATTTT
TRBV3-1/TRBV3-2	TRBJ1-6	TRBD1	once	CASSPHPASMTGARSPLHF	TGTGCCAGCAGCCCTCACCCCGCTTCGATGACAGGGGCGCGTTCACCCCTCCACTTT
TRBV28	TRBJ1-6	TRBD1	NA	CASSPHHLDRGNSPLHF	TGTGCCAGCAGTCCCCACCACCTGGACAGGGGAAATTCACCCCTCCACTTT
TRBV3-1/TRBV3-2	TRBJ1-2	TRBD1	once	CASSQDTGFGTGPGYTF	TGTGCCAGCAGCCAAGATACGGGCTTCGGGACAGGGCCTGGCTACACCTTC
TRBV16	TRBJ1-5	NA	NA	CASSQSGQGNQPQHF	TGTGCCAGCAGCCAATCCGGACAAGGCAATCAGCCCCAGCATTTT
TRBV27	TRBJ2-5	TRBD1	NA	CASSFSPGTGQETQYF	TGTGCCAGCAGTTTTAGCCCCGGGACAGGACAAGAGACCCAGTACTTC
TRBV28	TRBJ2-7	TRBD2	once	CASSREETYEQYF	TGTGCCAGCAGTCGGGAGGAAACCTACGAGCAGTACTTC
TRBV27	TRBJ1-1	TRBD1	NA	CASSLSYSRTGAGNTEAFF	TGTGCCAGCAGTTTATCATATTCCCGGACAGGGGCGGGCAACACTGAAGCTTTCTTT
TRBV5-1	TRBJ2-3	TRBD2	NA	CASSSTAGADTQYF	TGCGCCAGCAGCTCGACCGCGGGGGCAGATACGCAGTATTTT
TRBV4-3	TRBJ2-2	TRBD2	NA	CASSQEQLAGRTGELFF	TGCGCCAGCAGCCAAGAACAACTAGCGGGGAGAACCGGGGAGCTGTTTTTT
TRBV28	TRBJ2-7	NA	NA	CASSNGQGYEQYF	TGTGCCAGCAGTAATGGTCAGGGATACGAGCAGTACTTC
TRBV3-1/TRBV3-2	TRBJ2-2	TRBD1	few	CASSTNRGNTGELFF	TGTGCCAGCAGCACAAACAGGGGGAACACCGGGGAGCTGTTTTTT
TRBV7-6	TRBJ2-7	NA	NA	CASSLAGEDYEQYF	TGTGCCAGCAGCTTAGCGGGGGAGGACTACGAGCAGTACTTC
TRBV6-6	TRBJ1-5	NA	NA	CASSLGGGGNQPQHF	TGTGCCAGCAGCCTCGGGGGAGGTGGCAATCAGCCCCAGCATTTT
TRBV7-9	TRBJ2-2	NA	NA	CASSSPQNRPIFTGELFF	TGTGCCAGCAGCTCCCCACAAAACAGACCCATATTCACCGGGGAGCTGTTTTTT
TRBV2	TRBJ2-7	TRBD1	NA	CASAGTGGYEQYF	TGTGCCAGCGCCGGGACAGGGGGCTACGAGCAGTACTTC
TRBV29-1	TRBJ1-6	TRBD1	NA	CSVWTGKNSPLHF	TGCAGCGTTTGGACAGGGAAAAATTCACCCCTCCACTTT
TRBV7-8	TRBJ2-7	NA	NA	CASSLDTGRNEQYF	TGTGCCAGCAGCTTAGATACAGGGAGAAACGAGCAGTACTTC